This T cell receptor beta chain was profiled in a study of control samples from healthy donors and cancer patients (dated by TCRdb to 2020 to 2021). From the cysteine through the phenylalanine, the CDR3 covers 15 amino acids. Only the CDR3 part of the read is kept: 45 bases, read in frame from the first base. As to this clone: No antigen is known for it. No qualities accompany the bases; no much larger clone lies one base away.

The library was obtained by the immunoSEQ multiplex PCR assay. This immuneACCESS table, as held by TCRdb, lists in-frame sequences with V and J called but not all clones. Of the missing ones, under half trace to an unresolved V gene in checked studies; the others have no known cause. The sample has more than 100,000 clones on record, less than 95% of them singletons. The leading ten clones occupy more than 6.5% of the sample. The TCR was taken from a man younger than 35 in good health. The sequenced sample consisted of blood. The V gene is TRBV21-1 and the J gene is TRBJ2-5. TRBV21-1 is marked as a pseudogene. The CDR3 region has the sequence CASSKGGKGQETQYF. Here is the DNA: TGTGCCAGCAGCAAAGGGGGAAAAGGCCAAGAGACCCAGTACTTC.